This T cell receptor (beta chain) appears in the sequencing data of a study of T cell repertoires in cytomegalovirus infection (dated by TCRdb to between 2018 and 2021). With regard to the full study: Recently identified HLA-C-restricted CMV epitopes, whose presentation resists viral immunomodulation, were targeted by peptide stimulations together with well-studied HLA-B-restricted epitopes. Donor HLA type was relevant to the analysis, because carriage of CMV infection together with the matching HLA type was indicated by public TCR beta signatures. What the authors observed across the whole study: In both this cohort and an independent 352-donor cohort, the cumulative frequency of public TCR beta family members distinguished carriers of CMV infection plus the relevant HLA type. The ex vivo response was dominated by HLA-C-restricted CMV-specific TCR beta clonotypes, and the single most frequent clonotype in two of eight donors was supplied by these HLA-C-restricted clonotypes.

The sample's treatment or condition label, decoded: in vitro stimulation with specific CMV peptide epitopes to enrich CMV-specific T cells. The CDR3 sequence holds 15 residues, the cysteine and phenylalanine included. Only CDR3 DNA is held: 45 bases, read in frame from base 1. As encoded in the germline V gene (reference sequence), CDR1 is SGHNT while CDR2 is YYREEE. Relative to germline, V is missing 0 bases and J is missing 7 bases, with 9 bases of the junction outside any gene match. Sequencer: Illumina HiSeq 1500. TCRdb trimmed public reads at Q25 via fastp, called clones via MiXCR and kept in-frame beta chains. Each record represents a unique CDR3 protein, reported with the most common genes and DNA among its rows. The sample table shows nearly 700,000 distinct CDR3 sequences, and around a third are seen once. The ten most abundant clones make up 15% to 20% of the sample. This clonotype has more than one count but fewer than ten. There is no known antigen for this receptor. No base quality values were provided; no much bigger clone lies one nucleotide off.

The origin of this receptor is a human donor in good health (CMV status not recorded). Some clones in this sample may be carry-over from other donors' samples. Here the sequenced sample was cultured PBMCs, taken from culture after CMV antigen stimulation. The rearranged chain carries TRBV5-4 and TRBJ2-7; TRBD2 matches 8 bases in the middle. The CDR3 protein: CASSLDPGGPGEQYF. The nucleotide sequence is TGTGCCAGCAGCTTGGATCCGGGAGGGCCAGGGGAGCAGTACTTC.